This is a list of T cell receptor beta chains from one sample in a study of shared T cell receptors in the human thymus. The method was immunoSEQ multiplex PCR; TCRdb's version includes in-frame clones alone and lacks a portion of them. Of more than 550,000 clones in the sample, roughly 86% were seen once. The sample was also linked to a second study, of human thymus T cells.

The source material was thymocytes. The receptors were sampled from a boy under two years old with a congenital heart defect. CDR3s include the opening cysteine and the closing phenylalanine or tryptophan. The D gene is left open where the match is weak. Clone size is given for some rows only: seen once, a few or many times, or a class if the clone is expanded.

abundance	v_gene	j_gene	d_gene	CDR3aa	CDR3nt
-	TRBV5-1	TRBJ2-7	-	CASSLASSIYRYEQYF	TGCGCCAGCAGCTTGGCGAGTAGCATTTATCGCTACGAGCAGTACTTC
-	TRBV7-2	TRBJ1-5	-	CASSPGDGGNQPQHF	TGTGCCAGCAGCCCAGGGGATGGAGGCAATCAGCCCCAGCATTTT
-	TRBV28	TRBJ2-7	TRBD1	CASSSINRGSFSYEQYF	TGTGCCAGCAGTTCCATTAACAGGGGAAGCTTTTCCTACGAGCAGTACTTC
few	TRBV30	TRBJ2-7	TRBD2	CAWSVGGYEQYF	TGTGCCTGGAGTGTCGGGGGGTACGAGCAGTACTTC
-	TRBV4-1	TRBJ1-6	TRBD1	CASSQILKGASNSPLHF	TGCGCCAGCAGCCAAATCTTAAAGGGGGCAAGTAATTCACCCCTCCACTTT
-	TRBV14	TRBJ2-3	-	CASSQEERTGRLPGLYTDTQYF	TGTGCCAGCAGCCAAGAGGAGAGGACAGGCCGACTACCGGGACTCTACACAGATACGCAGTATTTT
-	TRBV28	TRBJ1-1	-	CASSLYRVGVNTEAFF	TGTGCCAGCAGTTTATACAGGGTAGGCGTGAACACTGAAGCTTTCTTT
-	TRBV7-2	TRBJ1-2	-	CASRRNDRSSYGYTF	TGTGCCAGCAGACGAAACGACAGGTCCTCATATGGCTACACCTTC
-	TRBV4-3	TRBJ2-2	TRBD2	CASSQETSGPPMNTGELFF	TGCGCCAGCAGCCAAGAGACTAGCGGGCCACCCATGAACACCGGGGAGCTGTTTTTT
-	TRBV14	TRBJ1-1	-	CASSAFGPEAFF	TGTGCCAGCAGTGCTTTTGGCCCTGAAGCTTTCTTT
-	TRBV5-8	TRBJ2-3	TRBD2	CASSLGLAGTDTQYF	TGTGCCAGCAGCTTGGGACTAGCGGGGACCGATACGCAGTATTTT
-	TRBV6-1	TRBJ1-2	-	CASSAPSEGYTF	TGTGCCAGCAGTGCCCCAAGTGAGGGCTACACCTTC
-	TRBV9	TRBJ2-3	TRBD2	CASSGRGGAGDTQYF	TGTGCCAGCAGCGGCCGCGGGGGGGCAGGAGATACGCAGTATTTT
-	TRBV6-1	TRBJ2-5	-	CATFEETQYF	TGTGCCACCTTTGAAGAGACCCAGTACTTC
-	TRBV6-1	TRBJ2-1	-	CASIGEDNEQFF	TGTGCCAGCATTGGGGAGGACAATGAGCAGTTCTTC
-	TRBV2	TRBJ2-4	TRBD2	CASSVETSGINIQYF	TGTGCCAGCAGTGTGGAAACTAGCGGGATAAACATTCAGTACTTC
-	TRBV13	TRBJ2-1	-	CASSSTAHNEQFF	TGTGCCAGCAGCTCGACAGCTCACAATGAGCAGTTCTTC
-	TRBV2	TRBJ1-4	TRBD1	CASSPRDREEENEKLFF	TGTGCCAGCAGTCCTCGGGACAGGGAAGAGGAGAATGAAAAACTGTTTTTT
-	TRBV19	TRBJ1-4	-	CASCRGWEWANEKLFF	TGTGCCAGTTGCAGGGGCTGGGAGTGGGCTAATGAAAAACTGTTTTTT
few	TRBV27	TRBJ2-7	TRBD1	CASRPGQGGEQYF	TGTGCCAGCAGACCGGGACAGGGTGGCGAGCAGTACTTC
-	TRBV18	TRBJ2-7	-	CASSPTTTTGLISYEQYF	TGTGCCAGCTCACCGACGACTACGACAGGCCTTATCTCCTACGAGCAGTACTTC
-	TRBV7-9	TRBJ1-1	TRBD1	CASSHWDRNTTEAFF	TGTGCCAGCAGCCACTGGGACAGGAATACCACTGAAGCTTTCTTT
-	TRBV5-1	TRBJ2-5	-	CASSFSRGAQETQYF	TGCGCCAGCAGCTTTAGCAGGGGAGCTCAAGAGACCCAGTACTTC
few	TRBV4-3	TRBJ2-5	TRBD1	CASSQDWGQGGTQYF	TGCGCCAGCAGCCAAGATTGGGGACAGGGGGGGACCCAGTACTTC
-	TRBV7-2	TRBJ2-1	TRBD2	CASSIAGGTYNEQFF	TGTGCCAGCAGTATAGCGGGAGGTACCTACAATGAGCAGTTCTTC
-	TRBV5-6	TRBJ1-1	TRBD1	CASSLADRGRGSTEAFF	TGTGCCAGCAGCTTGGCCGACAGGGGGCGCGGTAGCACTGAAGCTTTCTTT
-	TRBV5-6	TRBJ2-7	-	CASSWGGGPTYEQYF	TGTGCCAGCAGCTGGGGAGGGGGTCCAACCTACGAGCAGTACTTC
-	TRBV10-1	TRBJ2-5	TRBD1	CASSHGTGFEETQYF	TGCGCCAGCAGCCACGGGACAGGGTTTGAAGAGACCCAGTACTTC
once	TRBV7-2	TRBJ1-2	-	CASRSYGQPAVYGYTF	TGTGCCAGCAGATCGTACGGACAGCCCGCGGTATATGGCTACACCTTC
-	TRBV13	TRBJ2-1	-	CASRCRSYNEQFF	TGTGCCAGCCGGTGCCGCTCCTACAATGAGCAGTTCTTC
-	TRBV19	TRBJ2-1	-	CASSGPGLPGREQFF	TGTGCCAGTAGTGGCCCGGGACTCCCGGGTCGCGAGCAGTTCTTC
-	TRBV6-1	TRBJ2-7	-	CASTLKIRYEQYF	TGTGCCAGCACTCTGAAGATCCGGTACGAGCAGTACTTC
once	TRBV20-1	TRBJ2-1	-	CSARFSTEQFF	TGCAGTGCTAGGTTCAGTACCGAGCAGTTCTTC